This T cell receptor (beta chain) was observed in a study of blood T cells in healthy people across ages. The V gene's germline CDR1 is SGHTA and CDR2 FQGTGA. V shed 5 bases and J shed 5 bases, with 18 bases lying between them. This CDR3 has 16 amino acids. A second PCR of about 6 to 11 cycles used a sample-barcoded 5' primer and a J-beta primer mix. TCRdb re-derived calls from the 5' RACE reads in MiXCR, one entry per CDR3 protein. The sample lists some 930,000 distinct CDR3 sequences; about 29% were seen once. This same sample was also taken into another study, of T cells of mothers and their children. That paper notes: Nine systemically healthy Caucasian donors: three mothers, six children. With the M1S primer of the second PCR, sample barcodes and 2-4 random nucleotides were added. Mothers yielded over 8.5 million CDR3 reads, children some 2.8 million each.

This sequence was found in a woman between 40 and 50 years old in good health. The sequenced material came from blood. J is TRBJ2-2 and V is TRBV7-3, with D maybe TRBD2 (7 bases). In nucleotides, the CDR3 is TGTGCCAGCAGCCCGAGCTTACGGGGGGCGACCGGGGAGCTGTTTTTT. It codes for CASSPSLRGATGELFF.